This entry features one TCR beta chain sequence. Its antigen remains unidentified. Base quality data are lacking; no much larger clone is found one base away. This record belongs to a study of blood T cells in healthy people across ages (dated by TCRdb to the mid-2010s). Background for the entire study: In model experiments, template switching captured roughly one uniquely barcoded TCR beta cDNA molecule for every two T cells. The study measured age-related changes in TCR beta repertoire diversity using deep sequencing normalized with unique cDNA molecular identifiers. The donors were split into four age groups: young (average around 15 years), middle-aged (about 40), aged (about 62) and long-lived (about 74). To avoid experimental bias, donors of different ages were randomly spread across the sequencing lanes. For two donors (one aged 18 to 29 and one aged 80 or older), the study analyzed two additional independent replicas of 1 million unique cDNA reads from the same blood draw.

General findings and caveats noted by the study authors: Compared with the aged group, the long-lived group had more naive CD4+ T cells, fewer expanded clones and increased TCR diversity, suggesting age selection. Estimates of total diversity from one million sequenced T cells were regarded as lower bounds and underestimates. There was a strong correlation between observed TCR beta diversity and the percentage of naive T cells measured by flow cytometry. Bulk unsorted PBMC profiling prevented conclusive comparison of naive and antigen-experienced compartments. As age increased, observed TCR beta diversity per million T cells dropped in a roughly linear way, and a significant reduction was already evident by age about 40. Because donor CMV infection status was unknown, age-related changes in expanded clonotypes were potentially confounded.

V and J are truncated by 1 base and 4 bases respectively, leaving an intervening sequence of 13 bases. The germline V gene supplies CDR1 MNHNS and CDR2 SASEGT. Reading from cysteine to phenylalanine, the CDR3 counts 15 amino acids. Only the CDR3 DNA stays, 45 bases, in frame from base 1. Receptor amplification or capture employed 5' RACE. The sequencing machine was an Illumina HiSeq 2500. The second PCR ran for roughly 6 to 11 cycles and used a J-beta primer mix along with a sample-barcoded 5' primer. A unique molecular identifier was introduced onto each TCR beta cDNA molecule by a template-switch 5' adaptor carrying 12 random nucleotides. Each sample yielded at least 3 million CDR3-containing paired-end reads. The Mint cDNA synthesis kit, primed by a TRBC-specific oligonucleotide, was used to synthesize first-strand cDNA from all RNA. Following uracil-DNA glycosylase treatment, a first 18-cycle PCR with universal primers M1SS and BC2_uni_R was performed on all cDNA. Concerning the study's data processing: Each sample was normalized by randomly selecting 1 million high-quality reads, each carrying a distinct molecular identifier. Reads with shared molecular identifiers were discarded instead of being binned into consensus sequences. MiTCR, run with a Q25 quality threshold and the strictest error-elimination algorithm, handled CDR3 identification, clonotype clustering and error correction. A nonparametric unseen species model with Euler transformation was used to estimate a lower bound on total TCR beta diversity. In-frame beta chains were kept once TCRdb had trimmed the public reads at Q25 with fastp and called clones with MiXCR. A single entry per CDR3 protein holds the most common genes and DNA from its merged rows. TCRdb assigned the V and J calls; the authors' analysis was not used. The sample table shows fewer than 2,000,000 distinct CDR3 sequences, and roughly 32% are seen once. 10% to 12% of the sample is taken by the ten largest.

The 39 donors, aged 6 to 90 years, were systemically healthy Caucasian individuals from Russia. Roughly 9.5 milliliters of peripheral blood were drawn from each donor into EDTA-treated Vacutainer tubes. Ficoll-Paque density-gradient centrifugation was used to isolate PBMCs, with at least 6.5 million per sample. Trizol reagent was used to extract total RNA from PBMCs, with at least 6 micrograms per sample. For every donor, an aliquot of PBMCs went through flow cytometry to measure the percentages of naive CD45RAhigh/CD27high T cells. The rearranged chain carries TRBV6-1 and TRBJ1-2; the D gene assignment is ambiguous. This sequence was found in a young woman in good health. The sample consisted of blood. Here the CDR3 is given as CASSEGATLGYGYTF. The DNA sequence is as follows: TGTGCCAGCAGTGAAGGGGCCACGTTAGGCTATGGCTACACCTTC.